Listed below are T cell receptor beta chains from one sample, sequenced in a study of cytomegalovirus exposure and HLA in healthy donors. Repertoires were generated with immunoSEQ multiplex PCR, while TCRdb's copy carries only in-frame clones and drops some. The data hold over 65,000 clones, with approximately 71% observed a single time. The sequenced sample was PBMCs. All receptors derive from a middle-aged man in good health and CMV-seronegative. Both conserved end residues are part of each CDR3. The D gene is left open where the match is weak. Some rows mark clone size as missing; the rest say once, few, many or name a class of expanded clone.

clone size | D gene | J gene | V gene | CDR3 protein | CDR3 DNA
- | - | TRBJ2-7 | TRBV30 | CAWSLGLGYEQYF | TGTGCCTGGAGCTTGGGACTGGGATACGAGCAGTACTTC
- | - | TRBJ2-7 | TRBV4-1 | CASSQAHRGLDEQYF | TGCGCCAGCAGCCAAGCGCATAGGGGGTTGGACGAGCAGTACTTC
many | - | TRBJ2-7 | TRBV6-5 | CASRTDSYEQYF | TGTGCCAGCAGGACAGACTCCTACGAGCAGTACTTC
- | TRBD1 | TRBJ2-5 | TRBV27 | CASSPRSGQPRETQYF | TGTGCCAGCAGTCCACGATCGGGACAGCCACGGGAGACCCAGTACTTC
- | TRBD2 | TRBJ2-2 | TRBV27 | CASRWGGTGELFF | TGTGCCAGCAGGTGGGGGGGCACCGGGGAGCTGTTTTTT
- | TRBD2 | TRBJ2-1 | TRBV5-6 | CASSFPSGGFGEQFF | TGTGCCAGCAGCTTCCCTAGCGGGGGTTTCGGTGAGCAGTTCTTC
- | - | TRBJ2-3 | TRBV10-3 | CAISESQRSTDTQYF | TGTGCCATCAGTGAGTCTCAGCGCAGCACAGATACGCAGTATTTT
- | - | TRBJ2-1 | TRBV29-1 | CSVESDSAYNEQFF | TGCAGCGTTGAATCGGACAGTGCCTACAATGAGCAGTTCTTC
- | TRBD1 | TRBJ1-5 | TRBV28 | CASSLFWGGMGQGWFSNQPQHF | TGTGCCAGCAGTTTATTCTGGGGAGGTATGGGACAGGGATGGTTTAGCAATCAGCCCCAGCATTTT
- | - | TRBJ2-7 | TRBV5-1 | CASTPSVPGVYEQYF | TGCGCCAGCACCCCCTCTGTACCCGGGGTCTACGAGCAGTACTTC